The 2 T cell receptor beta chains below all came from one sample that was sequenced in a study of blood T cell repertoires in COVID-19. Clones were read by immunoSEQ multiplex PCR, and TCRdb kept only the in-frame ones, dropping some. Here the sample spans about 370,000 clones, 80% to 90% being singletons. The sample comprised PBMCs or T cells enriched from blood (not recorded which). The receptors here all came from a young man who had recovered from COVID-19.

A remark on this clone: Sequence at one end of the junction differs from germline and may be a read error. The chain joins TRBV6-2 or TRBV6-3 to TRBJ2-7; a weak D match, TRBD2 (5 bases). The CDR3 runs 12 residues. The germline gives CDR1 MNHEY, CDR2 SVGEGT. The CDR3 sequence is CASSYSNRLLGF. CDR3 nucleotides: TGTGCCAGCAGTTACTCGAACAGACTACTCGGATTC.

The J gene is TRBJ2-3, the V gene TRBV6-2 or TRBV6-3, with D unresolved. Per the germline V gene, CDR1 is MNHEY and CDR2 is SVGEGT. V shed 6 bases and J shed 6 bases, with 16 bases lying between them. This CDR3 has 14 residues. CDR3 sequence reads: CASSYPQQHDTQYF. CDR3 bases: TGTGCCAGCAGCTATCCGCAACAGCACGATACGCAGTATTTT.